This TCR beta chain was captured by sequencing in a study of blood T cell repertoires in COVID-19. Germline V gives CDR1 SGHRS, CDR2 YFSETQ. The CDR3 has 14 residues. V lost 3 bases and J lost 8; bases outside the gene matches: 10. As processed by the authors: By means of reference gene primer amplification, nucleated cell counts were estimated. The protocol was immunoSEQ multiplex PCR, while the TCRdb copy is restricted to in-frame clones and leaves out a portion. Clone size and the V and J calls come from that table; the DNA yielded D and trimming. The table includes a few hundred thousand clones, roughly nine tenths detected once. All enrollees were about 18 to 89 years old and from 20 to 30 US areas.

The sequencing sample was made of PBMCs or T cells enriched from blood (not recorded which). This TCR was sampled from a woman aged 50 to 60 in a cohort exposed to, infected with or recovered from COVID-19 (not recorded which). V usage is TRBV5-1 and J usage is TRBJ1-1; 7 bases align to TRBD1. CDR3 amino acids: CASSYTRQGSEAFF. CDR3 bases: TGCGCCAGCAGCTACACCCGACAGGGTAGCGAAGCTTTCTTT.